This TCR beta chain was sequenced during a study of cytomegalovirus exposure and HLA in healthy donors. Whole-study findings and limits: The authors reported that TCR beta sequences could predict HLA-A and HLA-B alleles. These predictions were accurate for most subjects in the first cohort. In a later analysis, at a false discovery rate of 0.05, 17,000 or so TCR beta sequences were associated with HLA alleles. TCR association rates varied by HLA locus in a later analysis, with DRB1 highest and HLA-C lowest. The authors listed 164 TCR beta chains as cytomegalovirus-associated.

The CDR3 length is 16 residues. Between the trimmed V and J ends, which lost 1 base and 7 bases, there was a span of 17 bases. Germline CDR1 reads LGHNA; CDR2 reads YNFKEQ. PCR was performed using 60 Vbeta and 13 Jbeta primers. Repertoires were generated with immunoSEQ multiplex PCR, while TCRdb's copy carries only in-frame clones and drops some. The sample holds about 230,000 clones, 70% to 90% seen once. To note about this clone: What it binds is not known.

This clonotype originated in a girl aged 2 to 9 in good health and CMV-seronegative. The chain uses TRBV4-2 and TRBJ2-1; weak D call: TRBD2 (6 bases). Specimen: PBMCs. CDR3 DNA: TGTGCCAGCAGCCAAGCCACCGGGACTTTTAGGAATGAGCAGTTCTTC. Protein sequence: CASSQATGTFRNEQFF.